This T cell receptor beta chain was observed in a study of vaccination and CD4 T cells after COVID-19. General study points: For convalescent patients, 304 of the 307 vaccine-specific clones analyzed were classified as spike mono-reactive.

Regarding this clonotype: Its antigen is unknown.

Germline V gene data show CDR1 as MNHNS and CDR2 as SASEGT. J lost 5 bases, V lost 6 bases, and 8 bases had no gene match. CDR3 length: 15 residues. Treatment specified: roughly 11-day PBMC culture with coronavirus spike peptide pools or control peptides (ViraFEST assay). With peptide pools, ViraFEST first expanded antigen-specific T cells and afterwards sequenced their TCRs. Scientists ran DNA taken from cultured CD4+ T cells through the Oncomine TCR Beta short-read assay for sequencing. Extraction of genomic DNA was performed on cultured CD4+ T cells. One entry per CDR3 protein, called by TCRdb with MiXCR from the PCR reads. The repertoire includes fewer than 15,000 distinct CDR3 sequences, about 40% of them detected once, and over 7.5% sits in the top ten.

Sample: CD4+ T cells from blood, cultured in vitro, taken after SARS-CoV-2 vaccination. The V gene is TRBV6-1, the J gene TRBJ1-2; 11 nucleotides align to TRBD1. This TCR was recovered from a human donor who had recovered from COVID-19. CDR3: CASSRGQGAWYGYTF. CDR3 nucleotides: TGTGCCAGCAGCCGTGGACAGGGGGCATGGTATGGCTACACCTTC.